The 17 T cell receptor beta chains presented below share a single source sample, sequenced in a study of radiation and T cells in renal cell carcinoma. The method was immunoSEQ multiplex PCR; TCRdb's version includes in-frame clones alone and lacks a portion of them. The data contain approximately 100,000 clones, 70% to 90% of them seen just once; the ten biggest clones take up approximately 7.9%. Specified time point: baseline pretreatment blood. This sample's treatment: 15 Gy SBRT to primary tumor, nephrectomy 4 weeks later. This specimen was blood, taken from a patient whose treatment included radiotherapy and nephrectomy. The source of these receptors is a man between 45 and 60 years old with renal cell carcinoma.

V and J are TRBV4-1 and TRBJ2-5; 11 bases are a match to TRBD2. Unmatched junction bases numbered 10, after V lost 1 base and J lost 0 bases. The germline V gene encodes CDR1 MGHRA and CDR2 YSYEKL. This CDR3 region has 19 residues. DNA of the CDR3: TGCGCCAGCAGCCAAGCCGGGACTAGCGGACCCTCGTACCAAGAGACCCAGTACTTC. As protein: CASSQAGTSGPSYQETQYF.

The J gene is TRBJ2-4, the V gene TRBV6-5; 7 nucleotides agree with TRBD1. This CDR3 region has 14 residues. V was pared by 6 bases and J by 7 bases, with 9 bases of the junction left unmatched. Germline-derived CDR1 and CDR2 are MNHEY and SVGAGI. The CDR3 reads CASSPDRVWNIQYF. The CDR3 DNA is TGTGCCAGCAGCCCAGACAGGGTTTGGAACATTCAGTACTTC.

V is TRBV27 and J is TRBJ2-3; D is undetermined. This CDR3 spans 15 amino acids. Trimming removed 4 bases at V and 5 bases at J, with 16 bases between. CDR1 MNHEY and CDR2 SMNVEV come from the germline V gene (reference sequence). CDR3 bases: TGTGCCAGCAGTTCTACCGGACGGTCGGGAGATACGCAGTATTTT. Encoded protein: CASSSTGRSGDTQYF.

V and J are TRBV27 and TRBJ1-5; 9 positions match TRBD1. V lost 6 bases to trimming and J lost 5 bases; unmatched junction nucleotides: 14. Germline assignment: CDR1 MNHEY and CDR2 SMNVEV (reference sequence). The CDR3 covers 17 residues. The CDR3 DNA is TGTGCCAGCAGATCCGGGACAGGGATAATTGGGGATCAGCCCCAGCATTTT. It translates to CASRSGTGIIGDQPQHF.

V gene TRBV6-1 combines with J gene TRBJ2-7; no firm D call. V lost 6 bases and J 2 bases, leaving 17 bases between the germline ends. This CDR3 region has 15 residues. Per the germline V gene, CDR1 is MNHNS and CDR2 is SASEGT. The CDR3 loop is CASRPGSGLTYEQYF. The CDR3 DNA reads TGTGCCAGCAGGCCCGGATCGGGCCTTACCTACGAGCAGTACTTC.

The chain joins TRBV6-1 to TRBJ1-2; 10 bases map to TRBD1. Germline-derived CDR1 and CDR2 are MNHNS and SASEGT. The CDR3 loop spans 14 amino acids. Trimming at V came to 6 bases and at J to 4 bases, leaving 5 bases not matched to a gene. This CDR3 is CASRGQGYIYGYTF. The CDR3 region has the DNA TGTGCCAGCAGGGGACAGGGGTACATCTATGGCTACACCTTC.

The chain carries TRBV5-4 and TRBJ2-3; no firm D call. The V end was cut by 4 bases, the J end by 3 bases, with 6 bases between. Germline assignment: CDR1 SGHNT and CDR2 YYREEE (reference sequence). The CDR3 consists of 12 residues. CDR3 sequence: CASSRQTDTQYF. The DNA for the CDR3 is TGTGCCAGCAGCAGACAAACAGATACGCAGTATTTT.

The genes are TRBV4-1 and TRBJ2-6; D unresolved. CDR1 and CDR2 (germline): MGHRA, YSYEKL. This CDR3 has 18 residues. Trimming cost V 0 bases and J 0 bases, with 12 bases left between them. For the CDR3, the DNA is TGCGCCAGCAGCCAAGAGGACGGAGACCACTCTGGGGCCAACGTCCTGACTTTC. Protein: CASSQEDGDHSGANVLTF.

This clone was seen only once. The CDR3 loop reads CASSQAGGYGYTF. In nucleotides, the CDR3 is TGCGCCAGCAGCCAAGCGGGGGGTTATGGCTACACCTTC. The chain employs TRBV4-1 and TRBJ1-2; TRBD1 might be the D (5 bases). Trimming stripped 1 base from V and 5 bases from J, with 8 bases between. This CDR3 contains 13 residues. Germline lookup yields CDR1 MGHRA and CDR2 YSYEKL.

The gene calls are TRBV10-3 and TRBJ1-1; D not resolved. Trimming stripped 2 bases from V and 10 bases from J, with 14 bases between. The CDR3 covers 13 residues. CDR1 and CDR2 from the germline V gene are ENHRY and SYGVKD. For the CDR3, the DNA is TGTGCCATCAGTGAGGCGGTGGGGTGGGGAGCTTTCTTT. Amino acids: CAISEAVGWGAFF.

V is TRBV5-4 and J is TRBJ1-1, with a weak D call TRBD1 (6 bases). Germline V gene data show CDR1 as SGHNT and CDR2 as YYREEE (reference sequence). This CDR3 is 15 amino acids long. V shed 0 bases and J shed 8 bases, with 17 bases lying between them. Written as DNA, the CDR3 is TGTGCCAGCAGCTTGGGAACAGGGAAGGAGGCAGAAGCTTTCTTT. This gives the protein CASSLGTGKEAEAFF.

The genes are TRBV11-1 and TRBJ1-2; D not resolved. Germline loops: CDR1 SGHAT, CDR2 FQDESV (reference sequence). V dropped 1 base and J dropped 6 bases, with 12 bases sitting between them. This CDR3 has 14 amino acids. As DNA, the CDR3 is TGTGCCAGCAGCTTAGGGGCGCGAATGGATGGCTACACCTTC. This translates into CASSLGARMDGYTF.

The chain employs TRBV28 and TRBJ1-2; D perhaps matches TRBD1 (5 bases). The V gene lost 3 bases and the J gene lost 3 bases, with 11 bases spanning the gap. From germline, CDR1 is MDHEN and CDR2 SYDVKM. The CDR3 is 14 residues long. CDR3 DNA sequence: TGTGCCAGCAGTTTTCTGGGGGGTTACTATGGCTACACCTTC. This translates into CASSFLGGYYGYTF.

The J gene is TRBJ2-3, the V gene TRBV5-1; the D gene is possibly TRBD2 (5 bases). The V end lost 0 bases, the J end lost 0 bases, and 11 bases lay between the germline ends. Germline V lookup: CDR1 SGHRS, CDR2 YFSETQ. The CDR3 contains 16 residues. The CDR3 sequence: CASSLGERTSTDTQYF. The DNA for the CDR3 is TGCGCCAGCAGCTTGGGGGAGCGAACTAGCACAGATACGCAGTATTTT.

Notes on this clone: Additional DNA sequences in this sample encode the identical CDR3. This sequence joins TRBV5-1 and TRBJ2-7; 8 bases map to TRBD2. Germline V gene lookup returns CDR1 SGHRS and CDR2 YFSETQ. The CDR3 covers 15 residues. V was clipped by 2 bases and J by 2 bases; unmatched bases: 6. In DNA form, the CDR3 reads TGCGCCAGCAGCTTAGGAGCGGGAGAAACCTACGAGCAGTACTTC. It encodes CASSLGAGETYEQYF.

V gene TRBV29-1 combines with J gene TRBJ2-1; TRBD2 aligns across 10 bases. CDR1 is SQVTM and CDR2 is ANQGSEA in the germline V gene. V was clipped by 3 bases and J by 5 bases; unmatched bases: 1. This CDR3 spans 13 amino acids. The CDR3 nucleotides are TGCAGCGTTGATGGACTAGCGGACAATGAGCAGTTCTTC. Its translation is CSVDGLADNEQFF.

The gene calls are TRBV7-9 and TRBJ1-1, with 9 bases lining up with TRBD1. The germline CDR1 and CDR2 sequences are SEHNR and FQNEAQ (reference sequence). V was clipped by 4 bases and J by 1 base; unmatched bases: 16. The CDR3 consists of 19 residues. In nucleotides, the CDR3 is TGTGCCAGCAGCTCAAGCGTCCGGGACAGGGATTCTGGGAACACTGAAGCTTTCTTT. Translating it yields CASSSSVRDRDSGNTEAFF.